This TCR beta chain emerged from a study of T cell responses to AZD1222 COVID-19 vaccine. Generated by immunoSEQ multiplex PCR, the TCRdb table keeps only in-frame clones and is missing some. The sample comprises some 110,000 clones, more than 85% of which are singletons, and approximately 3% rests with the top ten. To note about this clone: Its specificity is unknown.

The V end lost 0 bases, the J end lost 1 base, and 10 bases lay between the germline ends. The CDR3 has 16 residues. Germline V CDR1 and CDR2: LNHNV, YYDKDF (reference sequence). Broader study findings: Baseline seropositivity occurred in only a handful of AZD1222 recipients. Two AZD1222 administrations were followed by greater Spike-specific TCR breadth and depth. The reported proportion of spike-specific TCRs targeting unmutated variant regions was nearly half. The donors showed a predominance of white British ancestry and of females, with possible underestimation of clonal diversity.

The genes are TRBV15 and TRBJ1-5; D is possibly TRBD1 (5 bases). The sample here was peripheral blood, taken on day 0 of AZD1222 vaccination. This clonotype originated in an adult in good health. CDR3 amino acids: CATSRESGGSNQPQHF. In nucleotides, the CDR3 is TGTGCCACCAGCAGAGAATCCGGGGGGAGCAATCAGCCCCAGCATTTT. The variable domain in full, with the rest retrieved from reference TRBV15 and TRBJ1-5, is DAMVIQNPRYQVTQFGKPVTLSCSQTLNHNVMYWYQQKSSQAPKLLFHYYDKDFNNEADTPDNFQSRRPNTSFCFLDIRSPGLGDTAMYLCATSRESGGSNQPQHFGDGTRLSIL.